Shown below are 32 T cell receptor beta chains from a single sample sequenced in a study of T cell clonotyping in hematopoietic cell transplantation. Sequencing used immunoSEQ multiplex PCR; TCRdb keeps in-frame clones, though not all of them. The sample yields 16,000 or so clones, 93% seen once. The time point here: recipient sample about 28 days before transplant, after cytoreduction. This specimen was peripheral blood mononuclear cells, taken before stem cell transplant. These receptor sequences come from a man aged 18 to 30 with biphenotypic leukemia. Some clones in this sample may be carry-over from other donors' samples.

V gene TRBV7-6 combines with J gene TRBJ2-3; D assignment may be TRBD1 or TRBD2 (6 bases each). Germline CDR1 and CDR2: SGHVS and FNYEAQ. This CDR3 has 14 residues. Trimming shortened V by 2 bases and J by 5 bases, and 11 bases separated the two germline ends. The CDR3 is CASSLFGGGDTQYF. The CDR3, as DNA: TGTGCCAGCAGCTTATTTGGAGGGGGAGATACGCAGTATTTT.

The V and J genes are TRBV19 and TRBJ1-5, with 8 bases identical to TRBD1. Germline V gene data show CDR1 as LNHDA and CDR2 as SQIVND (reference sequence). The CDR3 has 14 amino acids. Trimming at V came to 10 bases and at J to 2 bases, leaving 7 bases not matched to a gene. The CDR3 loop reads CATKQGGGNQPQHF. The CDR3 DNA follows: TGTGCCACCAAACAGGGGGGGGGCAATCAGCCCCAGCATTTT.

The J gene is TRBJ1-2, the V gene TRBV6-1; 7 bases are a match to TRBD1. This CDR3 comprises 16 residues. Trimming at V came to 4 bases and at J to 5 bases, leaving 13 bases not matched to a gene. Germline assignment: CDR1 MNHNS and CDR2 SASEGT. CDR3 nucleotide sequence: TGTGCCAGCAGTGGGTCATATCCTTCACAGGGGTATGGCTACACCTTC. Translated, it gives CASSGSYPSQGYGYTF.

The V and J genes are TRBV5-1 and TRBJ2-7; the D is unclear. The germline V gene has CDR1 SGHRS and CDR2 YFSETQ. This CDR3 has 13 amino acids. V shed 2 bases and J shed 2 bases, with 8 bases lying between them. The CDR3 coding sequence is TGCGCCAGCAGCTTCGGCACCACCTACGAGCAGTACTTC. The encoded protein is CASSFGTTYEQYF.

The chain has TRBV10-1 and TRBJ2-5, with 12 bases fitting TRBD2. This CDR3 is 15 amino acids long. Trimming at V came to 3 bases and at J to 7 bases, leaving 6 bases not matched to a gene. Germline CDR1 WNHNN, CDR2 SYGVQD (reference sequence). The CDR3 loop reads CASSDGTSGFGTQYF. The DNA for the CDR3 is TGCGCCAGCAGTGATGGGACTAGCGGGTTCGGGACCCAGTACTTC.

CDR3: CASSPTGERDEQYF. DNA for the CDR3: TGCGCCAGCAGCCCGACAGGGGAACGGGACGAGCAGTACTTC. The genes are TRBV5-1 and TRBJ2-7, with TRBD1 matching over 8 bases. The germline gives CDR1 SGHRS, CDR2 YFSETQ. The V segment lost 4 bases and the J segment 5 bases; nucleotides outside the gene matches: 8. The CDR3 loop spans 14 amino acids.

The chain has TRBV6-5 and TRBJ1-6; TRBD1 might be the D (5 bases). CDR1 and CDR2 (germline): MNHEY, SVGAGI. V dropped 0 bases and J dropped 7 bases, with 10 bases sitting between them. This CDR3 region has 15 residues. The CDR3 DNA reads as TGTGCCAGCAGTTACTCGGCAGGGTTGAATTCACCCCTCCACTTT. Encoded protein: CASSYSAGLNSPLHF.

This clone appeared once. The chain joins TRBV5-1 to TRBJ1-2, with D unresolved. The length of the CDR3 is 14 residues. Germline-derived CDR1 and CDR2 are SGHRS and YFSETQ. V lost 4 bases and J lost 0, with 10 bases in between. The CDR3 here is CASSQTVPNYGYTF. Written as DNA, the CDR3 is TGCGCCAGCAGCCAAACGGTCCCTAACTATGGCTACACCTTC.

The V gene is TRBV4-1, the J gene TRBJ2-7, with 8 bases that match TRBD1. Germline values: CDR1 MGHRA, CDR2 YSYEKL. V gave up 4 bases and J gave up 0 bases; unmatched junction bases: 8. This CDR3 is built from 16 residues. As DNA, the CDR3 is TGCGCCAGCAGCCGGTTCGGACAGGGCGGCTCCTACGAGCAGTACTTC. Its protein product is CASSRFGQGGSYEQYF.

Details on this clone: Different DNA sequences within this sample yield the same CDR3. V gene TRBV10-3 combines with J gene TRBJ2-2, with D tentatively TRBD1 or TRBD2 (5 bases each). This CDR3 is built from 16 residues. Trimming took off 6 bases at V and 3 bases at J, with 17 bases between the two ends. The germline V gene has CDR1 ENHRY and CDR2 SYGVKD. The CDR3 nucleotides are TGTGCCATCAGCGGAACGGGACGCCAATACACCGGGGAGCTGTTTTTT. Translating gives CAISGTGRQYTGELFF.

The rearrangement uses TRBV29-1 and TRBJ2-1, with 9 positions matching TRBD2. V lost 6 bases and J lost 7; bases outside the gene matches: 13. Germline V gene lookup returns CDR1 SQVTM and CDR2 ANQGSEA. The length of the CDR3 is 15 residues. CDR3 in DNA: TGCAGCGTCTTCCCCCCAGCGGGGGGCCCGAATGAGCAGTTCTTC. Encoded protein: CSVFPPAGGPNEQFF.

This clone was recorded a few times. The J gene is TRBJ1-6, the V gene TRBV6-5; the D gene is possibly TRBD1 (5 bases). Germline loops: CDR1 MNHEY, CDR2 SVGAGI. Deletions cut 7 bases from V and 5 bases from J, with 12 bases between. The CDR3 is made up of 14 amino acids. The CDR3 nucleotides read TGTGCCAGCACTAGGGACGGGAATAATTCACCCCTCCACTTT. Translating it yields CASTRDGNNSPLHF.

This chain joins TRBV20-1 and TRBJ1-1; 7 bases line up with TRBD1. The CDR3 extends over 10 amino acids. Per the germline V gene, CDR1 is DFQATT and CDR2 is SNEGSKA (reference sequence). CDR3 residues: CSTTGEVAFF. In DNA form, the CDR3 reads TGCAGCACAACAGGGGAGGTAGCTTTCTTT.

The V and J genes are TRBV29-1 and TRBJ1-1; 10 nucleotides match TRBD1. CDR3 length: 11 amino acids. Trimming removed 7 bases from V and 6 bases from J; junction bases left unmatched: 2. CDR1 and CDR2 from the germline V gene are SQVTM and ANQGSEA. The CDR3 sequence is CSGDRGPEAFF. Written as DNA, the CDR3 is TGCAGCGGTGACAGGGGGCCTGAAGCTTTCTTT.

The CDR3 loop is CASSFGGGQTDTQYF. CDR3 nucleotides: TGTGCCAGCAGCTTCGGCGGGGGGCAAACAGATACGCAGTATTTT. The J gene is TRBJ2-3, the V gene TRBV13; TRBD2 aligns across 8 bases. V lost 3 bases to trimming and J lost 3 bases; unmatched junction nucleotides: 5. The V gene's germline CDR1 is PRHDT and CDR2 FYEKMQ (reference sequence). The CDR3 spans 15 residues.

This chain links TRBV2 with TRBJ1-5, with D perhaps TRBD1 (5 bases). CDR3 length: 16 amino acids. CDR1 is SNHLY and CDR2 is FYNNEI in the germline V gene. V was pared by 5 bases and J by 4 bases, with 18 bases between. In DNA form, the CDR3 reads TGTGCCAGCAGTCAGCGACAGAGCGGGGATAATCAGCCCCAGCATTTT. As protein: CASSQRQSGDNQPQHF.

This chain links TRBV2 with TRBJ1-1; no clear D. This CDR3 is built from 12 residues. The V end was cut by 8 bases, the J end by 1 base, with 8 bases between. Germline values: CDR1 SNHLY, CDR2 FYNNEI. CDR3 DNA: TGTGCCAGCGGCAGGAGGAACACTGAAGCTTTCTTT. This encodes CASGRRNTEAFF. Using reference TRBV2 and TRBJ1-1 for the parts outside the CDR3, the full variable domain is EPEVTQTPSHQVTQMGQEVILRCVPISNHLYFYWYRQILGQKVEFLVSFYNNEISEKSEIFDDQFSVERPDGSNFTLKIRSTKLEDSAMYFCASGRRNTEAFFGQGTRLTVV.

This clone was observed a handful of times. The genes are TRBV30 and TRBJ2-7, with unresolved D. There are 13 residues in the CDR3. Germline assignment: CDR1 GTSNPN and CDR2 SVGIG (reference sequence). Trimming left V 3 bases short and J 3 bases short, with 12 bases between. CDR3 sequence (DNA): TGTGCCTGGAGCTTCCCCTCGGGCTACGAGCAGTACTTC. Translated: CAWSFPSGYEQYF.

The CDR3 coding sequence is TGTGCCAGTAGCCTCGACGGGCAAGGACCGGAGCTGTTTTTT. Translated, it gives CASSLDGQGPELFF. V usage is TRBV19 and J usage is TRBJ2-2; D unresolved. The V and J ends lost 6 bases and 10 bases respectively, with 18 bases between them. This CDR3 is 14 amino acids long. Germline lookup yields CDR1 LNHDA and CDR2 SQIVND (reference sequence).

The rearrangement links TRBV30 to TRBJ1-5; D remains unclear. Trimming cost V 2 bases and J 11 bases, with 13 bases left between them. The CDR3 runs 12 residues. CDR1 is GTSNPN, CDR2 SVGIG, per germline (reference sequence). This chain's CDR3 is CAWSPDATTQHF. The CDR3 nucleotides are TGTGCCTGGAGTCCGGACGCCACCACCCAGCATTTT.

This rearrangement joins TRBV7-8 to TRBJ1-6; D not resolved. CDR1 is SGHVS, CDR2 FQNEAQ, per germline. V was trimmed by 3 bases and J by 10 bases, leaving 13 bases between them. CDR3 size: 14 residues. The CDR3, as DNA: TGTGCCAGCAGCTTGGGCCAGGCTCGATCACCCCTCCACTTT. Translated, it gives CASSLGQARSPLHF.

The chain carries TRBV27 and TRBJ2-3, with 9 bases fitting TRBD2. There are 15 residues in the CDR3. CDR1 is MNHEY and CDR2 is SMNVEV in the germline V gene (reference sequence). Germline trimming cut 6 bases from V and 0 bases from J; bases unmatched to any gene: 4. CDR3 loop: CASRLAGRSTDTQYF. The DNA for the CDR3 is TGTGCCAGCAGGCTAGCGGGGCGTAGCACAGATACGCAGTATTTT.

The gene calls are TRBV7-9 and TRBJ1-6, with unresolved D. The ends were cut back, 0 bases at V and 8 bases at J, with 11 bases in the middle. The CDR3 loop spans 15 amino acids. Germline V gene data show CDR1 as SEHNR and CDR2 as FQNEAQ (reference sequence). The CDR3: CASSLAISRDSPLHF. CDR3 nucleotides: TGTGCCAGCAGCTTAGCGATCTCAAGGGATTCACCCCTCCACTTT. The variable domain in full, with the rest retrieved from reference TRBV7-9 and TRBJ1-6, is DTGVSQNPRHKITKRGQNVTFRCDPISEHNRLYWYRQTLGQGPEFLTYFQNEAQLEKSRLLSDRFSAERPKGSFSTLEIQRTEQGDSAMYLCASSLAISRDSPLHFGNGTRLTVT.

This rearrangement joins TRBV19 to TRBJ2-2; no definite D call. The germline CDR1 and CDR2 sequences are LNHDA and SQIVND (reference sequence). This CDR3 has 14 amino acids. The V gene lost 3 bases and the J gene lost 2 bases, with 7 bases spanning the gap. The DNA of the CDR3 is TGTGCCAGTAGTATTGGCAGTAACACCGGGGAGCTGTTTTTT. Amino acids: CASSIGSNTGELFF. Full variable domain (outside the CDR3, taken from reference TRBV19 and TRBJ2-2): DGGITQSPKYLFRKEGQNVTLSCEQNLNHDAMYWYRQDPGQGLRLIYYSQIVNDFQKGDIAEGYSVSREKKESFPLTVTSAQKNPTAFYLCASSIGSNTGELFFGEGSRLTVL.

The rearrangement uses TRBV30 and TRBJ1-3, with D unresolved. The germline V gene encodes CDR1 GTSNPN and CDR2 SVGIG (reference sequence). The CDR3 consists of 14 residues. V lost 2 bases, J lost 0 bases, and 8 bases lay in between. The CDR3 region is CAWSHHPSGNTIYF. The CDR3, as DNA: TGTGCCTGGAGTCATCATCCCTCTGGAAACACCATATATTTT.

V is TRBV5-4 and J is TRBJ2-7; the match to TRBD1 covers 10 bases. The junction had 3 bases not matched to a gene; V was cut back by 2 bases and J by 4 bases. CDR3 length equals 14 residues. From germline, CDR1 is SGHNT and CDR2 YYREEE (reference sequence). In DNA form, the CDR3 reads TGTGCCAGCAGCTTTATGGGACAGGGGTACGAGCAGTACTTC. It is translated as CASSFMGQGYEQYF. Using reference TRBV5-4 and TRBJ2-7 for the parts outside the CDR3, the full variable domain is ETGVTQSPTHLIKTRGQQVTLRCSSQSGHNTVSWYQQALGQGPQFIFQYYREEENGRGNFPPRFSGLQFPNYSSELNVNALELDDSALYLCASSFMGQGYEQYFGPGTRLTVT.

The genes are TRBV19 and TRBJ2-1; D is undetermined. From germline, CDR1 is LNHDA and CDR2 SQIVND (reference sequence). This CDR3 comprises 12 residues. Between the trimmed V and J ends, which lost 5 bases and 6 bases, there was a span of 8 bases. The CDR3, as DNA: TGTGCCAGTAGTCCCGGCTTCAATGAGCAGTTCTTC. Protein: CASSPGFNEQFF.

The V gene is TRBV30, the J gene TRBJ2-2; D gene ambiguous. This CDR3 has 14 residues. V was shortened by 2 bases and J by 3 bases, with 10 bases between the two germline ends. From germline, CDR1 is GTSNPN and CDR2 SVGIG (reference sequence). The CDR3 region has the DNA TGTGCCTGGAGTTCAGGACCGGACACCGGGGAGCTGTTTTTT. Encoded protein: CAWSSGPDTGELFF.

The chain couples TRBV29-1 to TRBJ1-1; 7 bases are a match to TRBD1. The germline V gene has CDR1 SQVTM and CDR2 ANQGSEA. With 4 bases clipped from V and 0 bases from J, the junction kept 5 bases outside the gene matches. CDR3 length: 14 residues. DNA for the CDR3: TGCAGCGTTGTAGAGGGGGCCCTGAACACTGAAGCTTTCTTT. It codes for CSVVEGALNTEAFF.

About this clone: The sample contains more than one DNA sequence encoding this CDR3. The chain couples TRBV9 to TRBJ2-3; D call uncertain. V was cut by 3 bases and J by 2 bases, with 7 bases left in between. Germline CDR1 and CDR2: SGDLS and YYNGEE. This CDR3 has 13 residues. The CDR3 loop is CASSDGNTDTQYF. The CDR3 nucleotides read TGTGCCAGCAGCGATGGGAACACAGATACGCAGTATTTT.

This clone has just one count. The chain couples TRBV6-5 to TRBJ1-2; D not resolved. This CDR3 contains 12 residues. V lost 6 bases, J lost 5 bases, and 10 bases lay in between. Germline V gives CDR1 MNHEY, CDR2 SVGAGI. CDR3 nucleotide sequence: TGTGCCAGCAGATCCGAGTTTTATGGCTACACCTTC. It translates to CASRSEFYGYTF.

The CDR3 nucleotides read TGTGCCACTGCCGGGACAGGGAAGAACACTGAAGCTTTCTTT. Its translation is CATAGTGKNTEAFF. The chain employs TRBV10-3 and TRBJ1-1, with 9 bases lining up with TRBD1. The CDR3 covers 14 residues. Germline assignment: CDR1 ENHRY and CDR2 SYGVKD. The V and J ends lost 10 bases and 1 base, in that order; junction bases with no gene match: 7.